This T cell receptor (beta chain) was found in a study of cytomegalovirus exposure and HLA in healthy donors. The PCR made use of 60 Vbeta and 13 Jbeta primers. The data were produced by immunoSEQ multiplex PCR, yet TCRdb's version contains in-frame clones alone and is incomplete. Counted here are roughly 160,000 clones, approximately 79% occurring once; the ten biggest clones make up less than 2.5%. Per the germline V gene, CDR1 is SGHAT and CDR2 is FQNNGV. The CDR3 consists of 14 residues. Unmatched junction bases numbered 10, after V lost 5 bases and J lost 7 bases. The receptor was derived from a male donor in good health and CMV-seronegative. The V and J genes are TRBV11-2 and TRBJ1-2, with TRBD1 identical over 7 bases. The sample consisted of PBMCs. As DNA, the CDR3 is TGTGCCAGCAGCGCGCACGGGACAGCGCCTGGCTACACCTTC. This gives the protein CASSAHGTAPGYTF.